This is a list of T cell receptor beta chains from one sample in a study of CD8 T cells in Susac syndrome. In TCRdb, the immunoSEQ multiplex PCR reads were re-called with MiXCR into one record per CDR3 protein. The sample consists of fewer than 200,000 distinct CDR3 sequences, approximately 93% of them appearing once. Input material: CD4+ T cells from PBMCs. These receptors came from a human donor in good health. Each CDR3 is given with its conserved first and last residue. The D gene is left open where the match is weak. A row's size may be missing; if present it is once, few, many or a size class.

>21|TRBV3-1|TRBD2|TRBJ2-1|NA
CASSPLLRSQIAGRTYNEQFF
TGTGCCAGCAGCCCTCTTCTCCGGTCACAGATAGCGGGAAGAACCTACAATGAGCAGTTCTTC
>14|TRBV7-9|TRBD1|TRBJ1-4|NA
CASSLTTGEEKLFF
TGTGCCAGCAGCTTGACGACAGGGGAAGAAAAACTGTTTTTT
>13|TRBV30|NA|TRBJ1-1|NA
CAWTPGMNTEAFF
TGTGCCTGGACCCCAGGGATGAACACTGAAGCTTTCTTT
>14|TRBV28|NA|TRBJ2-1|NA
CASSLSHGAAEQFF
TGTGCCAGCAGTTTATCCCATGGGGCAGCCGAGCAGTTCTTC
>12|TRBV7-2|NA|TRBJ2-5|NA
CASSEGGETQYF
TGTGCCAGCAGCGAGGGGGGGGAGACCCAGTACTTC
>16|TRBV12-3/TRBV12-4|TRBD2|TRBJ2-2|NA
CASSLSGTTSTGELFF
TGTGCCAGCAGTCTATCCGGGACTACATCTACCGGGGAGCTGTTTTTT
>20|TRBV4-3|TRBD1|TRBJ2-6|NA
CASSQDPGQGAVGGANVLTF
TGCGCCAGCAGCCAGGACCCGGGACAGGGGGCAGTAGGAGGGGCCAACGTCCTGACTTTC
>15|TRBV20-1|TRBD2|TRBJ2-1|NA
CSASRLAGVHNEQFF
TGCAGTGCTAGTAGGCTAGCGGGGGTTCACAATGAGCAGTTCTTC
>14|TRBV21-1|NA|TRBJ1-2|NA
CASSSLQGYYGYTF
TGTGCCAGCAGCAGCTTACAGGGGTACTATGGCTACACCTTC
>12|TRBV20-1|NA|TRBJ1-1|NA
CSARDSQPPAFF
TGCAGTGCTAGAGATTCCCAACCTCCAGCTTTCTTT
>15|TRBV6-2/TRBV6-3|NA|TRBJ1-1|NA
CASSLDRLGGTEAFF
TGTGCCAGCAGTCTTGACAGGCTTGGAGGGACTGAAGCTTTCTTT
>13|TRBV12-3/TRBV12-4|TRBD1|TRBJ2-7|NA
CASSPTGQYEQYF
TGTGCCAGCAGTCCGACAGGGCAGTACGAGCAGTACTTC
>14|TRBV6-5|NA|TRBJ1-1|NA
CASRRRGLNTEAFF
TGTGCCAGCAGAAGGAGGGGCTTGAACACTGAAGCTTTCTTT
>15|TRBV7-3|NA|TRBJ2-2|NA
CASSPRRSYTGELFF
TGTGCCAGCAGCCCCCGTAGGTCCTACACCGGGGAGCTGTTTTTT
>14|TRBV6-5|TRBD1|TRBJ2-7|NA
CASSYSRGQAEQYF
TGTGCCAGCAGTTACTCAAGGGGACAGGCGGAGCAGTACTTC
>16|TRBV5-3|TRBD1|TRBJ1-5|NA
CARSSGQGHSNQPQHF
TGTGCCAGAAGTTCGGGACAGGGCCATAGCAATCAGCCCCAGCATTTT
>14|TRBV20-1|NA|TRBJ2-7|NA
CSAGEPGLRQEQYF
TGCAGTGCTGGGGAGCCTGGGCTCAGGCAAGAGCAGTACTTC
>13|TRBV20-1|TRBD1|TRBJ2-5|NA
CSGAGTGVATQYF
TGCAGTGGGGCCGGGACAGGGGTTGCGACCCAGTACTTC
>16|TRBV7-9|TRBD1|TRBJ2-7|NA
CASSMATGIGATEQYF
TGTGCCAGCAGTATGGCGACAGGGATAGGCGCTACGGAGCAGTACTTC
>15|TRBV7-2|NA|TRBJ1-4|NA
CASSSEGRGSEKLFF
TGTGCCAGCAGCTCCGAGGGAAGGGGTAGTGAAAAACTGTTTTTT
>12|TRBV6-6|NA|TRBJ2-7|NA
CASSHREYEQYF
TGTGCCAGCTCCCACAGGGAGTACGAGCAGTACTTC
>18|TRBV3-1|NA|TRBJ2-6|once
CASSQGRPHSSGANVLTF
TGTGCCAGCAGCCAGGGACGGCCACACTCCTCTGGGGCCAACGTCCTGACTTTC
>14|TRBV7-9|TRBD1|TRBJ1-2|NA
CASSLAGTVGDYTF
TGTGCCAGCAGCTTAGCTGGGACAGTCGGCGACTACACCTTC
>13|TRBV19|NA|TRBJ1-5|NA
CASREIGNQPQHF
TGTGCCAGTAGGGAGATCGGGAATCAGCCCCAGCATTTT
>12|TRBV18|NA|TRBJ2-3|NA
CASSPPADTQYF
TGTGCCAGCTCACCACCGGCAGATACGCAGTATTTT
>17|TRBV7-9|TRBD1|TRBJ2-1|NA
CASSLVGTGGWGNEQFF
TGTGCCAGCAGCTTAGTCGGGACAGGGGGCTGGGGCAATGAGCAGTTCTTC
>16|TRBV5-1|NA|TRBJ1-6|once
CASSLVSLGDNSPLHF
TGCGCCAGCAGCTTGGTGTCCCTCGGAGATAATTCACCCCTCCACTTT
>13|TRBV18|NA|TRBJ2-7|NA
CASSQAISYEQYF
TGTGCCAGCTCCCAGGCGATATCCTACGAGCAGTACTTC
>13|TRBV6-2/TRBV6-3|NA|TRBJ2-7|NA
CASSLDGWNEQYF
TGTGCCAGCAGCCTGGACGGATGGAACGAGCAGTACTTC
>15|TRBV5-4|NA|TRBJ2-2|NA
CASSLSPRTTGELFF
TGTGCCAGCAGCTTGAGTCCCAGGACTACCGGGGAGCTGTTTTTT
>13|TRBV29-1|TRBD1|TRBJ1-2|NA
CSVGQGGRYGYTF
TGCAGCGTGGGACAGGGGGGCCGCTATGGCTACACCTTC
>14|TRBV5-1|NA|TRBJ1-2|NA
CASSLREAGYGYTF
TGCGCCAGCAGCTTGCGGGAGGCGGGCTATGGCTACACCTTC
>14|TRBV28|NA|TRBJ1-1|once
CASTPPGENTEAFF
TGTGCCAGCACTCCCCCGGGGGAGAACACTGAAGCTTTCTTT
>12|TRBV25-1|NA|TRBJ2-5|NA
CASSRQTETQYF
TGTGCCAGCAGCCGACAAACAGAGACCCAGTACTTC